The present entry profiles one T cell receptor beta chain with its context. In the original workflow: Amplification of reference gene primers was used by the study to estimate nucleated cell counts. This table comes from immunoSEQ multiplex PCR, and its TCRdb copy is limited to in-frame clones, with some not included. The DNA gave D and trimming, while V, J and clone size come from that table. The repertoire holds about 270,000 clones, with about nine tenths as singletons. V shed 5 bases, J shed 5 bases, and the junction held 6 bases outside the gene matches. The CDR3 totals 14 residues. CDR1 is MNHEY and CDR2 is SVGAGI in the germline V gene. The record originates from a study of blood T cell repertoires in COVID-19. In the study overall: The United States, Italy and Spain provided the acute and convalescent COVID-19 samples. T cells, B-cell-depleted T cells, or PBMCs supplied cDNA or gDNA.

The TCR was taken from a man in his sixties who had recovered from COVID-19. The sample comprised peripheral blood. The chain employs TRBV6-5 and TRBJ1-1; the match to TRBD1 covers 9 bases. Here the CDR3 DNA reads TGTGCCAGCAGTCGCACGACAGGGGGGACTGAAGCTTTCTTT. Protein sequence: CASSRTTGGTEAFF.